The rows below give T cell receptor beta chains drawn from one sample of a study of blood T cell repertoires in COVID-19. Clones were read by immunoSEQ multiplex PCR, and TCRdb kept only the in-frame ones, dropping some. The sample carries approximately 80,000 clones, 82% recorded once. The sample comprised peripheral blood. These receptors all stem from a human donor in a cohort sampled during active COVID-19. Each CDR3 is given with its conserved first and last residue. Each record gives: CDR3 protein, CDR3 DNA, D gene, J gene, V gene, clone size. D genes are given only for firm matches. The size entry is marked missing in some rows and otherwise reads once, few, many or a size class.

CASSWDRGLTGELFF,TGTGCCAGCAGCTGGGACAGGGGGCTTACCGGGGAGCTGTTTTTT,TRBD1,TRBJ2-2,TRBV5-4,-
CASSYPYTEAFF,TGTGCCAGCAGTTACCCCTACACTGAAGCTTTCTTT,-,TRBJ1-1,TRBV6-2/TRBV6-3,few
CATSSIGGRNEQYF,TGTGCCACCAGCTCCATAGGGGGTCGAAACGAGCAGTACTTC,-,TRBJ2-7,TRBV15,few
CASSWDRGEEKLFF,TGCGCCAGCAGCTGGGACAGGGGGGAGGAAAAACTGTTTTTT,TRBD1,TRBJ1-4,TRBV4-1,-
CASSQASGAGDEQYF,TGCGCCAGCAGCCAAGCTTCTGGAGCGGGGGACGAGCAGTACTTC,TRBD2,TRBJ2-7,TRBV4-1,-
CASSSGSLAKNIQYF,TGCGCCAGCAGCTCCGGGTCCCTAGCCAAAAACATTCAGTACTTC,-,TRBJ2-4,TRBV5-1,-
CASSLIGRRETQYF,TGTGCCAGCAGCTTGATTGGCCGGCGGGAGACCCAGTACTTC,-,TRBJ2-5,TRBV7-2,-
CASSLVPYYGYTF,TGTGCCAGCAGTCTCGTCCCCTATTATGGCTACACCTTC,-,TRBJ1-2,TRBV27,-
CASSLVAGGPVSGANVLTF,TGCGCCAGCAGCTTGGTAGCAGGGGGCCCCGTCTCTGGGGCCAACGTCCTGACTTTC,TRBD1,TRBJ2-6,TRBV5-1,-
CAWSGREILHF,TGTGCCTGGAGTGGCCGGGAAATCCTCCACTTT,-,TRBJ1-6,TRBV30,-
CATITEYGYTF,TGTGCCACCATTACAGAATATGGCTACACCTTC,-,TRBJ1-2,TRBV24-1,-
CASSLTGGTANYGYTF,TGTGCCAGCAGTCTGACAGGGGGGACGGCTAACTATGGCTACACCTTC,TRBD1,TRBJ1-2,TRBV28,-
CASKPTGTGINEKLFF,TGCGCCAGCAAGCCGACAGGGACAGGGATTAATGAAAAACTGTTTTTT,TRBD1,TRBJ1-4,TRBV5-1,-
CASSAPGTGTYEQYF,TGTGCCAGCAGTGCCCCCGGGACTGGGACCTACGAGCAGTACTTC,-,TRBJ2-7,TRBV25-1,-
CASREGPEQYF,TGTGCCAGCAGGGAGGGCCCGGAGCAGTACTTC,-,TRBJ2-7,TRBV12-3/TRBV12-4,-
CASSGDSYEQYF,TGTGCCAGTAGTGGGGACAGCTACGAGCAGTACTTC,TRBD1,TRBJ2-7,TRBV19,once
CASSRQGGTEAFF,TGCGCCAGCAGCCGACAGGGGGGCACTGAAGCTTTCTTT,TRBD1,TRBJ1-1,TRBV5-1,-
CASGSSLAGSHRELFF,TGTGCTAGTGGTTCATCACTAGCGGGGAGCCATCGGGAGCTGTTTTTT,TRBD2,TRBJ2-2,TRBV12-5,-
CASSLASGWADTQYF,TGTGCCAGCAGCTTGGCGTCAGGGTGGGCAGATACGCAGTATTTT,-,TRBJ2-3,TRBV7-8,-
CASNLQGGYEQYF,TGTGCCAGCAACCTACAGGGGGGCTACGAGCAGTACTTC,TRBD1,TRBJ2-7,TRBV2,-
CASSPWVASSYNEQFF,TGTGCCAGCTCACCATGGGTAGCCAGCTCCTACAATGAGCAGTTCTTC,-,TRBJ2-1,TRBV18,-
CASRRRGAYEQYF,TGTGCCAGCAGACGCAGGGGAGCCTACGAGCAGTACTTC,-,TRBJ2-7,TRBV28,-
CASRDTLNTEAFF,TGCGCCAGCAGGGACACCTTGAACACTGAAGCTTTCTTT,-,TRBJ1-1,TRBV10-1,-
CASSLPTGGETQYF,TGTGCCAGCAGCCTACCGACAGGAGGCGAGACCCAGTACTTC,-,TRBJ2-5,TRBV5-6,-
CASRSGILKGHNQPQHF,TGTGCCAGCAGGTCGGGAATCCTAAAGGGACACAATCAGCCCCAGCATTTT,-,TRBJ1-5,TRBV27,-
CASSTGQGRYEQYF,TGTGCCAGTAGTACAGGACAGGGAAGGTACGAGCAGTACTTC,TRBD1,TRBJ2-7,TRBV19,-
CASSVSTGANQPQHF,TGTGCCAGCAGCGTATCGACAGGGGCGAATCAGCCCCAGCATTTT,TRBD1,TRBJ1-5,TRBV9,-
CASSSDRAHGYTF,TGTGCCAGCAGCAGTGACAGGGCTCATGGCTACACCTTC,TRBD1,TRBJ1-2,TRBV6-6,-
CASSLQGAAYGYTF,TGCGCCAGCAGCTTACAGGGCGCGGCCTATGGCTACACCTTC,-,TRBJ1-2,TRBV5-1,-
CASSELADNEQFF,TGTGCCAGCTCAGAACTAGCCGATAATGAGCAGTTCTTC,-,TRBJ2-1,TRBV18,-
CASSYSGRPSYEQYF,TGTGCCAGCAGTTACTCGGGCAGACCCTCCTACGAGCAGTACTTC,-,TRBJ2-7,TRBV6-5,-
CASSHRAGSYEQYF,TGTGCCAGCAGCCATCGAGCGGGTTCCTACGAGCAGTACTTC,-,TRBJ2-7,TRBV5-4,-
CASSLGLTSNYGYTF,TGTGCCAGCAGTTTGGGACTTACCTCTAACTATGGCTACACCTTC,-,TRBJ1-2,TRBV6-6,-
CASSLGQGGYEQYF,TGTGCCAGCAGCTTGGGACAGGGGGGTTACGAGCAGTACTTC,TRBD1,TRBJ2-7,TRBV9,-
CASSFRGNREAFF,TGTGCCAGCAGTTTTAGGGGCAACCGGGAAGCTTTCTTT,-,TRBJ1-1,TRBV12-3/TRBV12-4,-
CASSEAGEYGYTF,TGTGCCAGCAGTGAAGCAGGGGAATATGGCTACACCTTC,-,TRBJ1-2,TRBV2,-
CASSIQGGYTEAFF,TGTGCCAGTAGTATACAGGGTGGGTACACTGAAGCTTTCTTT,-,TRBJ1-1,TRBV19,few
CASSPNRDSLGYTF,TGTGCCAGCAGCCCAAACCGGGACAGTCTTGGCTACACCTTC,TRBD1,TRBJ1-2,TRBV7-3,-
CASSLGERGSTDTQYF,TGCGCCAGCAGCTTAGGGGAGCGGGGAAGCACAGATACGCAGTATTTT,TRBD2,TRBJ2-3,TRBV5-1,-
CASSPTGLNTEAFF,TGTGCCAGCAGCCCGACAGGTTTGAACACTGAAGCTTTCTTT,-,TRBJ1-1,TRBV3-1/TRBV3-2,medium-sized
CAWSMRGPWGSPLHF,TGTGCCTGGAGTATGAGGGGGCCGTGGGGTTCACCCCTCCACTTT,TRBD1,TRBJ1-6,TRBV30,-
CASSELGQISGNTIYF,TGTGCCAGCAGTGAACTGGGACAGATCTCTGGAAACACCATATATTTT,TRBD1,TRBJ1-3,TRBV2,once
CASSGLGQRGNTGELFF,TGTGCCAGCAGCGGCCTCGGACAGCGGGGGAACACCGGGGAGCTGTTTTTT,-,TRBJ2-2,TRBV7-6,-
CASSPGQGTSYGYTF,TGTGCCAGCTCACCAGGACAGGGGACCTCGTATGGCTACACCTTC,TRBD1,TRBJ1-2,TRBV18,-
CAISESTRREQYF,TGTGCCATCAGTGAGTCCACCAGGAGGGAGCAGTACTTC,-,TRBJ2-7,TRBV10-3,-
CASSHDRHVSEKLFF,TGCGCCAGCAGTCACGATCGCCACGTAAGCGAAAAACTGTTTTTT,-,TRBJ1-4,TRBV23-1,-
CASTWGQGRQYF,TGTGCCAGCACTTGGGGACAGGGGCGGCAGTACTTC,TRBD1,TRBJ2-7,TRBV7-2,-
CASSRATSGGGYNEQFF,TGTGCCAGCAGCCGAGCGACTAGCGGGGGGGGTTACAATGAGCAGTTCTTC,TRBD2,TRBJ2-1,TRBV7-9,-
CASSFRQGHGYTF,TGTGCCAGCAGTTTTCGACAGGGTCATGGCTACACCTTC,TRBD1,TRBJ1-2,TRBV27,-
CASSLVAGANTGELFF,TGTGCCAGCAGCTTAGTAGCGGGGGCGAACACCGGGGAGCTGTTTTTT,TRBD2,TRBJ2-2,TRBV7-6,-
CATSDLMTGSDTQYF,TGTGCCACCAGTGATTTGATGACAGGGTCGGATACGCAGTATTTT,TRBD1,TRBJ2-3,TRBV24-1,once